This entry describes one T cell receptor beta chain. Within 2 weeks before study entry, exposed participants met a COVID-19 case. The authors' processing: It was from reference gene primer amplification that nucleated cell counts were estimated. Assay used: immunoSEQ multiplex PCR; TCRdb lists only in-frame clones, some missing. For V, J and clone size, that table is used; D and trimming come from the DNA. The data hold roughly 250,000 clones, with about 87% observed a single time. The CDR3 extends over 14 amino acids. The germline V gene has CDR1 SNHLY and CDR2 FYNNEI. The V end lost 4 bases, the J end lost 5 bases, and 14 bases lay between the germline ends. This entry is derived from a study of blood T cell repertoires in COVID-19. Study-wide context: Collection of acute and convalescent COVID-19 samples took place in the United States, Italy and Spain.

This clonotype originated in a man aged 50 to 60 who had been exposed to COVID-19. V usage is TRBV2 and J usage is TRBJ2-5; possible D gene TRBD1, 6 bases. The material sequenced was PBMCs or T cells enriched from blood (not recorded which). Here the CDR3 DNA reads TGTGCCAGCAGTGGGCAGGGCAGGGGTGAGACCCAGTACTTC. Amino acids: CASSGQGRGETQYF. Full variable domain (outside the CDR3, taken from reference TRBV2 and TRBJ2-5): EPEVTQTPSHQVTQMGQEVILRCVPISNHLYFYWYRQILGQKVEFLVSFYNNEISEKSEIFDDQFSVERPDGSNFTLKIRSTKLEDSAMYFCASSGQGRGETQYFGPGTRLLVL.